Given below is one T cell receptor beta chain in context. Its antigen is not identified. This sample was included in a study of cytomegalovirus exposure and HLA in healthy donors. Across the whole study: A subsequent analysis stated that the 100 to 150 validation repertoires were run on the same platform as the roughly 620 first-cohort repertoires. Study observations and caveats: According to a later analysis, TCR clusters from the first cohort tended to co-occur in the 90 to 150 validation repertoires.

The germline gives CDR1 WNHNN, CDR2 SYGVQD (reference sequence). The V end lost 8 bases, the J end lost 2 bases, and 16 bases lay between the germline ends. The CDR3 runs to 15 residues. Sequenced by immunoSEQ multiplex PCR; TCRdb stores in-frame clones only, minus some. Altogether about 160,000 clones are present, 84% being singletons, with the ten largest covering roughly 10%. The sequencing sample was made of PBMCs. This chain links TRBV10-1 with TRBJ1-5; D may be TRBD1 (5 bases). This TCR was recovered from a man aged 30 to 39 in good health and CMV-seropositive. This CDR3 is CASARASVGNQPQHF. DNA of the CDR3: TGCGCCAGCGCCAGGGCGAGCGTGGGCAATCAGCCCCAGCATTTT.